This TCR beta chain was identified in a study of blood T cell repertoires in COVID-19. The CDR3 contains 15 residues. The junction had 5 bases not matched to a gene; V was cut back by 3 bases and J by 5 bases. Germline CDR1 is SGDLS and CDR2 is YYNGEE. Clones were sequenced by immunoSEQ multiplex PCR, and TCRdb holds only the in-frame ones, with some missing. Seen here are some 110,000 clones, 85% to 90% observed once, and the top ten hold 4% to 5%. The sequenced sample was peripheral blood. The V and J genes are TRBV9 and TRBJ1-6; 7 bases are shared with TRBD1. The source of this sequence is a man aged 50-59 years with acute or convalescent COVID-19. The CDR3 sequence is CASSDGTVNNSPLHF. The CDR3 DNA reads TGTGCCAGCAGCGACGGGACAGTGAATAATTCACCCCTCCACTTT.